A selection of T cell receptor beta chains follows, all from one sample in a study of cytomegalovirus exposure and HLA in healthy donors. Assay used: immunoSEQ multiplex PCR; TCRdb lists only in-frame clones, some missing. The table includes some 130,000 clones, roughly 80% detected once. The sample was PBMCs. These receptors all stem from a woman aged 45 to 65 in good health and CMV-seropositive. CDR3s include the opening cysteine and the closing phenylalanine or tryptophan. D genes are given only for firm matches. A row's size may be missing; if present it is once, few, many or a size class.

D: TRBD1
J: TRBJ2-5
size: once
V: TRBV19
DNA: TGTGCCAGTAGTATAGATGGACAGGGGGCTGAGACCCAGTACTTC
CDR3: CASSIDGQGAETQYF

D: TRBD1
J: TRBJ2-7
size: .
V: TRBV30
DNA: TGTGCCTGGGGCAGACAGGGAAGGGACGAGCAGTACTTC
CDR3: CAWGRQGRDEQYF

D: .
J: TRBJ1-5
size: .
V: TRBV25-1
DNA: TGTGCCAGCAGTGAAGGCAGGAGGGGCAATCAGCCCCAGCATTTT
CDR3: CASSEGRRGNQPQHF

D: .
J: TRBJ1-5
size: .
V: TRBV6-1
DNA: TGTGCCAGCAGTGAGGGTAGCTTGCCCCAGCATTTT
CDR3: CASSEGSLPQHF

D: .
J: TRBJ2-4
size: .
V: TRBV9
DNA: TGTGCCAGCAGCGTAGGACACTCTCTCACCCAAGGTGCCATTCAGTACTTC
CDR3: CASSVGHSLTQGAIQYF

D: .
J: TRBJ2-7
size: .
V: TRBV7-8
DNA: TGTGCCAGCAGGCGAGGACAGTCCTACGAGCAGTACTTC
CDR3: CASRRGQSYEQYF

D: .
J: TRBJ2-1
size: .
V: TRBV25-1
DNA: TGTGCCAGCAGTGAATCTTGGGGGGACGCCTACAATGAGCAGTTCTTC
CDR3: CASSESWGDAYNEQFF

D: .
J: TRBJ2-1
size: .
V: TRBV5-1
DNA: TGCGCCAGCAGCTTGGTTCCCGACAATGAGCAGTTCTTC
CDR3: CASSLVPDNEQFF

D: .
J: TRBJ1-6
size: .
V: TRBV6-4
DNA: TGTGCCAGCAGTGACTCTTACGGTTCACCCCTCCACTTT
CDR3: CASSDSYGSPLHF

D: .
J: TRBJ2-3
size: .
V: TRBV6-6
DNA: TGTGCCAGCAGGGGGACTACAGATACGCAGTATTTT
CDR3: CASRGTTDTQYF

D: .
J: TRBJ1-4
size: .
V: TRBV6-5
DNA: TGTGCCAGCAGTTACCGGGGGGTAAAGGAAAAACTGTTTTTT
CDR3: CASSYRGVKEKLFF

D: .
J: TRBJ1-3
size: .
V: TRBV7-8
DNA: TGTGCCAGCAGCTTAGCCGGGAGCCACTCTGGAAACACCATATATTTT
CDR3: CASSLAGSHSGNTIYF

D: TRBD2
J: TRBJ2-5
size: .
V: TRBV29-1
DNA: TGCAGCGTTGGACTAGCAGGAGAGACCCAGTACTTC
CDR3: CSVGLAGETQYF

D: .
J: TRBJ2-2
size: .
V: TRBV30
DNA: TGTGCCTGGAGCCCGTACCAGGGGGAGCTGTTTTTT
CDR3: CAWSPYQGELFF

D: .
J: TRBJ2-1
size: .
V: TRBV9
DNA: TGTGCCAGCAGTACCGGGTATGAGCAGTTCTTC
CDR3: CASSTGYEQFF

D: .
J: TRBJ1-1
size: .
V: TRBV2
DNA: TGTGCCAGCAGTGAAGAGTCCGGACAAATAAGTGCTGAAGCTTTCTTT
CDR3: CASSEESGQISAEAFF

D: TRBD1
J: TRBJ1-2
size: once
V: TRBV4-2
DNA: TGTGCCAGCAGCCAAGAAGGACAGGGCTATGGCTACACCTTC
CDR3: CASSQEGQGYGYTF

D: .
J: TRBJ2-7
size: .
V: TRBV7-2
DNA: TGTGCCAGCAGCTTATTAGGGAAGCCGCGGGCCGAGCAGTACTTC
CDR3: CASSLLGKPRAEQYF

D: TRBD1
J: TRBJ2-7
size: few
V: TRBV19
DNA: TGTGCCAGTAGTGCGGGACAGGGGGCAGGAAACGAGCAGTACTTC
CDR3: CASSAGQGAGNEQYF

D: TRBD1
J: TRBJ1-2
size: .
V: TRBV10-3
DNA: TGTGCCATCAGTGAAACCGCTACAGGGGAAGCTTGGGGCTACACCTTC
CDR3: CAISETATGEAWGYTF

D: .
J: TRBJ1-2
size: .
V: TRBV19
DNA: TGTGCCAGTAGAGAGAACTATGGCTACACCTTC
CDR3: CASRENYGYTF

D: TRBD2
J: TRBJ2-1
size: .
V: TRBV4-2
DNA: TGTGCCAGCAGCCAAGAGGCCTGGAGCGGGGGGGCCAGAGGGGGGGAGCAGTTCTTC
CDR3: CASSQEAWSGGARGGEQFF

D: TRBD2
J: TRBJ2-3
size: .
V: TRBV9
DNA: TGTGCCAGCAGTGTGGGGGGGTCCACAGATACGCAGTATTTT
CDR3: CASSVGGSTDTQYF

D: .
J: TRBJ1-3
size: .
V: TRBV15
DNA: TGTGCCACCAGCAGAGATTGGGCGGGCTCTGGAAACACCATATATTTT
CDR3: CATSRDWAGSGNTIYF

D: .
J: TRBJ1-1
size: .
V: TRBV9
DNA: TGTGCCAGCAGCGTGGCAACCGGGACAATGAACACTGAAGCTTTCTTT
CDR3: CASSVATGTMNTEAFF

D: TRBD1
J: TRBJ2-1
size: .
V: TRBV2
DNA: TGTGCCAGCAGGAAAGGGACAGGGAGAGGCCATGAGCAGTTCTTC
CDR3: CASRKGTGRGHEQFF

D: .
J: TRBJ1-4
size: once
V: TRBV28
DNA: TGTGCCAGCGGACAGCTTAATGAAAAACTGTTTTTT
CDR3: CASGQLNEKLFF

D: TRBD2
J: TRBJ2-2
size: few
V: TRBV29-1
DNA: TGCAGCGTTGTTGTAGGACTAGCTAACACCGGGGAGCTGTTTTTT
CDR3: CSVVVGLANTGELFF

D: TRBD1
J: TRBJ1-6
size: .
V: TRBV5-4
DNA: TGTGCCAGCAGCCTGGGACAGGGAAATAAAGAATCACCCCTCCACTTT
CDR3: CASSLGQGNKESPLHF

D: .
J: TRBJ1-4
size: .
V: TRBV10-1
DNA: TGCGCCAGCAGAGGTGGACTCGCAACTAATGAAAAACTGTTTTTT
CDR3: CASRGGLATNEKLFF

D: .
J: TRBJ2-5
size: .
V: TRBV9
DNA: TGTGCCAGCAGCACGGTGGGGGGACTGGCAGAGACCCAGTACTTC
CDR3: CASSTVGGLAETQYF

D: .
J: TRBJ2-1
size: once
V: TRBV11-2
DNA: TGTGCCAGCAGCTCAGGCCCGCTCTCCTACAATGAGCAGTTCTTC
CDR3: CASSSGPLSYNEQFF

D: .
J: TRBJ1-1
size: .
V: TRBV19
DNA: TGTGCCAGTAGTACTTGGGGGGGGCAAAGGGGCACTGAAGCTTTCTTT
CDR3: CASSTWGGQRGTEAFF

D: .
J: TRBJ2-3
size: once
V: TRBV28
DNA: TGTGCCAGCACCGCCCAGGGTTGGTTATTCGGCACAGATACGCAGTATTTT
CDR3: CASTAQGWLFGTDTQYF

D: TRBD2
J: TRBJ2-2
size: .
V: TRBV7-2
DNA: TGTGCCAGCAGCCCGGGGCTAGCGGGGGGCTTCGGGGAGCTGTTTTTT
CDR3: CASSPGLAGGFGELFF

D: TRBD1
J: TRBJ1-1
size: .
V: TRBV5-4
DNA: TGTGCCAGCAGCTGGATAACAGGGGATTACATGAACACTGAAGCTTTCTTT
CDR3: CASSWITGDYMNTEAFF

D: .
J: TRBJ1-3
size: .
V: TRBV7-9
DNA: TGTGCCAGCAGCTCTACTCTGTTTGACTCTGGAAACACCATATATTTT
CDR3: CASSSTLFDSGNTIYF

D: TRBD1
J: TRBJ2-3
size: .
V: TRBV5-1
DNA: TGCGCCAGCAAGGGACAGGGGAGTGTAGATACGCAGTATTTT
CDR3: CASKGQGSVDTQYF

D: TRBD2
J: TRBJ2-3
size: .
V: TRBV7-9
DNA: TGTGCCAGCAGCTTAGCCAGCGGGGGAGATACGCAGTATTTT
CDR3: CASSLASGGDTQYF

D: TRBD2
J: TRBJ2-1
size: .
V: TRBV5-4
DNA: TGTGCCAGCAGCTTATCGGGACTAGCGGGCCTGGGCATTGACAATGAGCAGTTCTTC
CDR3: CASSLSGLAGLGIDNEQFF

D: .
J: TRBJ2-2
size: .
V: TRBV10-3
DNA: TGTGCCATCAGTCTAGGGGTCACCGGGGAGCTGTTTTTT
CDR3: CAISLGVTGELFF

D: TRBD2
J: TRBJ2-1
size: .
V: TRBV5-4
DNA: TGTGCCAGCAGCTCATCCCTCGTTGGGGGGGTTGAGCAGTTCTTC
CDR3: CASSSSLVGGVEQFF

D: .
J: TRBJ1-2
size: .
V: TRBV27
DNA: TGTGCCAGCAGTTTATACCCTACAGGGTACCATGGCTACACCTTC
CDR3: CASSLYPTGYHGYTF

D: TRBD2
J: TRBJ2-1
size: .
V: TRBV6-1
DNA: TGTGCCAGCAACTGGGGGGGGAAAAATGAGCAGTTCTTC
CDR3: CASNWGGKNEQFF

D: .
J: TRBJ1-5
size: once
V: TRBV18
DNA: TGTGCCAGCTCAGGCGGGGCCGATCAGCCCCAGCATTTT
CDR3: CASSGGADQPQHF

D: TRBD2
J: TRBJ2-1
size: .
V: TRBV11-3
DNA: TGTGCCAGCAGCTTATTGGGCGGGGGGGCTGACAATGAGCAGTTCTTC
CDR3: CASSLLGGGADNEQFF

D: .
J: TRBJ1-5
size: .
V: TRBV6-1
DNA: TGTGCCAGCAGTGAAGCGATTTCGGGGATAGGCCAGCCCCAGCATTTT
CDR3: CASSEAISGIGQPQHF

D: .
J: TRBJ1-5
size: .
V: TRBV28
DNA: TGTGCCAGCAGTTCTTATCAGCCCCAGCATTTT
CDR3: CASSSYQPQHF

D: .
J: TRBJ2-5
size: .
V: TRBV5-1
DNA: TGCGCCAGCAGCTCTCAGGGCTCGGGTCCCGGAGAGACCCAGTACTTC
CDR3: CASSSQGSGPGETQYF

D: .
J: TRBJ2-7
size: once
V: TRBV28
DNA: TGTGCCAGCAGTTTAAGGGGGGGGACCTACGAGCAGTACTTC
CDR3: CASSLRGGTYEQYF

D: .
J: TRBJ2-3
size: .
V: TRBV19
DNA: TGTGCCAGTAGCCCTGGGAGGCGCACAGATACGCAGTATTTT
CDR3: CASSPGRRTDTQYF

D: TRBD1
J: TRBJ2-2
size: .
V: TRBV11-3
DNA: TGTGCCAGCAGCCCAGGAACAGGGGCCGGGGAGCTGTTTTTT
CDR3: CASSPGTGAGELFF

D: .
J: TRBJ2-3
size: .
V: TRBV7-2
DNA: TGTGCCAGCAGCTTGGGGGGGCTAACAGATACGCAGTATTTT
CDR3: CASSLGGLTDTQYF

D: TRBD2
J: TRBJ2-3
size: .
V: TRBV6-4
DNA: TGTGCCAGCAGTGGAGCGGGGGGGTTTACGACGCAGTATTTT
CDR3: CASSGAGGFTTQYF

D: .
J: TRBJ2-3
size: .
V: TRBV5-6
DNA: TGTGCCAGCAGCTTGGCAGGGCCGGATACGCAGTATTTT
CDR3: CASSLAGPDTQYF